This TCR beta chain was sequenced in a study of cytomegalovirus exposure and HLA in healthy donors listed by TCRdb under 2017. Background on the whole study: According to an earlier analysis of 587 of the donors, about 190 million T cells yielded 117 million unique TCR beta sequences and approximately 300 Gb of sequence data. Every repertoire in the discovery cohort had been generated on one and the same sequencing platform. HLA typing included class I and class II loci at four-digit resolution. The genetic ancestry cluster associated with self-reported Caucasian donors included 81% of the roughly 400 genotyped donors. An earlier analysis of around 580 of the donors used high-throughput TCR beta sequencing to judge whether each TCR beta V gene segment behaved as functional or pseudogenic. Among a few hundred genotyped donors of the cohort, an average of roughly 240,000 unique TCR beta nucleotide sequences were sequenced per donor, roughly 18% of them non-productive. About 300 gigabases of sequencing data and roughly 90 million unique TCR sequences were included in an early release covering about 620 HLA-typed donors. The study combined high-throughput TCR immunosequencing, statistical association of individual TCRs with disease status, and machine learning to predict cytomegalovirus infection status. Five DR-DQ haplotypes were treated as single units for association and clustering because of strong linkage in the cohort. Rather than using new phenotypic data, the later analysis identified candidate immune exposures from TCR beta sequences and from how often those sequences occurred across donors. Genome-wide SNP genotypes for about 60% of the 666 donors were used in a later genetic analysis, which treated that subset as a discovery cohort. The study profiled the T cell repertoires of 550 to 700 subjects by immunosequencing and related them to cytomegalovirus serostatus. To study patterns of TCR occurrence, a later analysis re-analyzed previously published TCR beta repertoires from 666 donors and added high-resolution HLA genotyping. The study aimed to test whether cataloging public T cell receptors could reveal signatures of past pathogen exposure. Alongside the repertoire data, information on donor age, sex, ethnicity and CMV serostatus was compiled. In addition to the first cohort of roughly 670 subjects, a separate validation cohort of around 110 different subjects was used. Typing coverage differed by locus: A, B, C, DRB1 and DQB1 were typed in roughly 620-640 donors, DQA1 in roughly 500, DPA1 in 600 to 610, and DPB1 in just under 490.

Unmatched junction bases come to 2, with V trimmed by 5 bases and J by 4 bases. Including the terminal cysteine and phenylalanine, the CDR3 comprises 14 residues. Only the CDR3 portion is preserved as DNA: 42 bases, with reading frame beginning at the first base. According to the germline V gene, CDR1 reads MNHNS and CDR2 reads SASEGT. The library was built by means of the immunoSEQ multiplex PCR assay. For the multiplex PCR, a mixture combining 60 forward primers for TCR Vbeta segments and 13 reverse primers for TCR Jbeta segments was used. The CDR3 region of rearranged TCR beta genes was amplified from genomic DNA by a multiplex PCR assay. Amplified TCR beta libraries were sequenced as 87-base-pair reads on the Illumina HiSeq System. The original methods were these. A later analysis counted about 82 million unique TCR beta chains across the 550 to 700 repertoires, and some 11 million of these chains were shared by at least two donors. To remove PCR and sequencing errors, raw reads were error-corrected and collapsed into unique sequences using a nearest-neighbor algorithm that merged closely related sequences. To assign V, D and J gene segments, CDR3 sequences were aligned to IMGT reference sequences. Each retained sequence needed at least a six-nucleotide match to both a V gene segment and a J gene segment. Rearrangements were classified as productive when the CDR3 lacked stop codons and remained in frame with V and J, and all other rearrangements were classified as non-productive. CDR3 was defined according to IMGT convention as the region running from the second conserved V-encoded cysteine to the conserved J-encoded phenylalanine. Sequences without an unambiguous match to a single V gene segment were excluded from the earlier analysis of approximately 600 of the donors. In an earlier analysis of almost 600 of the donors, a V segment was called functional when productive rearrangements were above 56.7%, and segregating when the standard deviation between donors exceeded 5%. A statistical classification framework was developed to diagnose cytomegalovirus status using the catalog of TCR beta chain sequences. V and J gene assignment, in a later analysis, came from comparing TCR nucleotide sequences with IMGT/GENE-DB human TR gene sequences. The TCRdist pipeline was used in a later analysis to assign CDR3 sequences and most-parsimonious VDJ recombination scenarios. In a later analysis, each TCR beta chain was defined by its CDR3 amino acid sequence together with its V-gene family, and reads lacking a unique V-gene family were excluded. A later analysis removed several hundred highly shared, low-generation-probability nucleotide sequences to deal with suspected cross-contamination and a sequencing artifact. A later analysis calculated a clonal expansion index for each public chain from normalized within-repertoire ranks of inferred template counts. A later analysis computed generation probabilities with a VDJ recombination model fitted to out-of-frame rearrangements, and checked the results against IGoR. In a later analysis, TCR-TCR, TCR-HLA and TCR-CMV co-occurrence was scored with hypergeometric tests, and a repertoire-size bias correction was applied to TCR pairs. In a later analysis, false discovery rates were estimated by permuting HLA or CMV assignments 20 times. In a later analysis, co-occurring TCRs were grouped using DBSCAN, and TCRdist sequence similarity was added for clustering within HLA-allele-positive subsets. For co-occurrence clustering, repertoires with fewer than 30,000 or more than 120,000 public chains were excluded, along with 4 to 6 repertoires with anomalous nucleotide sharing. As stored in TCRdb, this immuneACCESS dataset retains in-frame rearrangements with V and J assigned. A fraction of the clones does not appear; measured against another copy, unresolved V genes explain less than half of the discrepancy, and the remainder lacks a known reason. The V and J calls and clone size come from that table; D and trimming were worked out from the DNA. This sample has 150,000 to 200,000 clones in its table, and about 78% of those were observed once. The ten largest clonotypes hold around 2.5% of the sample.

The research as a whole found: Because counts were too low, more than 15 rarely observed V segments, including chromosome 9 orphons, were left out of the earlier analysis of 587 of the donors. V-gene and J-gene trimming of TCR beta chains was associated with a missense DCLRE1C variant in a later genetic analysis, and the association was replicated in an independent cohort. This cohort had only TCR beta chains sequenced, and the lack of alpha or paired-chain data limited which features could be detected. Most TCR sequences were seen in very few donors, while some public TCRs were found in many individuals. Some IMGT-functional V segments, including TRBV6-2 and TRBV6-3, could not be distinguished by the 87-base-pair reads and were therefore excluded. The classifier was reported to diagnose cytomegalovirus status with high specificity and sensitivity in both the original cohort and the validation cohort. Most CMV-associated TCR beta chains appeared to be HLA-restricted in a later analysis, and the HLA associations seemed to be driven largely by CMV exposure. In vitro tests confirmed that three of the cytomegalovirus-associated TCR beta chains recognize cytomegalovirus antigens. CMV serostatus was the only immune exposure information available for the cohort. A further reported finding was that TCR beta sequences accurately predicted the HLA-A and HLA-B alleles for most subjects in the first cohort. A later analysis found that HLA-associated TCR beta chains were more clonally expanded and had lower generation probabilities than equally common non-associated chains. Broadly in line with IMGT annotations, most TCR beta V segments showed up in productive rearrangements about 87% or about 30% of the time in an earlier analysis of 587 of the donors. A cluster of highly shared sequence variants was judged likely to be a technical artifact of the sequencing pipeline. Linkage disequilibrium might explain the correlated functional status among segregating V segments, but an unknown experimental factor could not be ruled out. It was suggested by the authors that the approach could potentially be generalized to other disease states and immunological phenotypes. Sequencing depth was assumed to be roughly uniform across donors in the presence/absence analyses, though that assumption may not hold. A total of about 180 TCR beta chains were listed by the study as associated with cytomegalovirus. A later analysis found that TCR association rates varied across HLA loci, with DRB1 alleles showing the most associated TCRs and HLA-C alleles the fewest. A later genetic analysis reported fewer N-insertions in productive TCRs among donors in an Asian-associated ancestry cluster than the approximately 700-donor mean. At a false discovery rate of 0.05, a later analysis linked some 17,000 TCR beta sequences to specific HLA alleles. In a later analysis, several top co-occurrence clusters were reported to appear linked to parvovirus B19, influenza, CMV and Epstein-Barr virus. Assigning TCR associations to individual alleles was difficult when HLA alleles, especially DR and DQ, strongly co-occurred. Because HLA typing was missing for some donors at each locus, association tests included only the typed subset.

With respect to this clone: This clone's antigen is unknown. No per-base quality is available; no much larger clone lies one base away.

The cohort was made up of roughly 670 healthy bone marrow donors. Cohort members were all nominally healthy when sampled, although unrecorded immune exposures were likely present. The donor was CMV seronegative and belonged to the group of over 350 seronegative cohort members. A peripheral blood sample was provided by each donor, and peripheral blood mononuclear cells were used for TCR beta sequencing. The Qiagen DNeasy Blood Extraction Kit was used to extract genomic DNA from the blood cell samples. This sequence originates from a man aged 55-75 years in good health and CMV-seronegative. The sample was PBMCs. The V and J genes are TRBV6-1 and TRBJ2-7; TRBD2 fits 13 bases in the junction. The bases read TGTGCCAGCAGTCAGACTAGCGGGAGGTACGAGCAGTACTTC. Translated, this is CASSQTSGRYEQYF.